Listed below are T cell receptor beta chains from one sample, sequenced in a study of cytomegalovirus exposure and HLA in healthy donors. Some clones are missing from TCRdb's copy, which holds only in-frame ones; the method was immunoSEQ multiplex PCR. The sample carries about 160,000 clones, roughly 80% recorded once. Sequencing input: PBMCs. Receptors originate from a man aged 30-40 years in good health and CMV-seronegative. The CDR3 runs from the conserved cysteine through the conserved F or W. Each record gives: J gene, clone size, V gene, D gene, CDR3 protein, CDR3 DNA. A D gene is named only where the DNA matches it firmly. Part of the rows lack a size; the others show once, few, many or a class for expanded clones.

j_gene: TRBJ2-1
abundance: .
v_gene: TRBV9
d_gene: TRBD2
CDR3aa: CASSPSGAWPGEQFF
CDR3nt: TGTGCCAGCAGCCCCAGCGGGGCGTGGCCGGGTGAGCAGTTCTTC

j_gene: TRBJ1-4
abundance: .
v_gene: TRBV4-3
d_gene: .
CDR3aa: CASSQDIQARGFLFF
CDR3nt: TGCGCCAGCAGCCAAGATATCCAGGCACGGGGTTTCCTGTTTTTT

j_gene: TRBJ2-7
abundance: .
v_gene: TRBV6-5
d_gene: .
CDR3aa: CASSYSMGGTYEQYF
CDR3nt: TGTGCCAGCAGTTACTCGATGGGGGGAACCTACGAGCAGTACTTC

j_gene: TRBJ1-4
abundance: few
v_gene: TRBV5-5
d_gene: .
CDR3aa: CASSSTGVRDEKLFF
CDR3nt: TGTGCCAGCAGCTCTACGGGGGTGAGGGATGAAAAACTGTTTTTT

j_gene: TRBJ1-1
abundance: .
v_gene: TRBV30
d_gene: TRBD1
CDR3aa: CAWSDRDRVDTEAFF
CDR3nt: TGTGCCTGGAGTGATAGGGACAGGGTGGACACTGAAGCTTTCTTT

j_gene: TRBJ2-1
abundance: .
v_gene: TRBV27
d_gene: .
CDR3aa: CASSLGGLIHNEQFF
CDR3nt: TGTGCCAGCAGTTTGGGGGGTTTGATCCACAATGAGCAGTTCTTC

j_gene: TRBJ1-5
abundance: .
v_gene: TRBV27
d_gene: TRBD1
CDR3aa: CASSLGQGARQPQHF
CDR3nt: TGTGCCAGCAGCCTGGGACAGGGGGCACGGCAGCCCCAGCATTTT

j_gene: TRBJ2-5
abundance: .
v_gene: TRBV29-1
d_gene: .
CDR3aa: CSVGGRGQETQYF
CDR3nt: TGCAGCGTTGGCGGTCGGGGCCAAGAGACCCAGTACTTC

j_gene: TRBJ2-6
abundance: .
v_gene: TRBV25-1
d_gene: TRBD2
CDR3aa: CASSLGGAGANVLTF
CDR3nt: TGTGCCAGCAGTCTGGGGGGGGCTGGGGCCAACGTCCTGACTTTC

j_gene: TRBJ1-1
abundance: .
v_gene: TRBV5-1
d_gene: .
CDR3aa: CASTTGAVGTEAFF
CDR3nt: TGCGCCAGTACTACAGGCGCCGTCGGCACTGAAGCTTTCTTT

j_gene: TRBJ1-1
abundance: .
v_gene: TRBV5-1
d_gene: .
CDR3aa: CASSFGPLGLNTEAFF
CDR3nt: TGCGCCAGCAGCTTTGGGCCACTAGGACTGAACACTGAAGCTTTCTTT

j_gene: TRBJ1-2
abundance: .
v_gene: TRBV6-1
d_gene: .
CDR3aa: CASNLAGEVYGYTF
CDR3nt: TGTGCCAGCAACCTCGCCGGGGAAGTTTATGGCTACACCTTC

j_gene: TRBJ1-1
abundance: .
v_gene: TRBV5-1
d_gene: TRBD1
CDR3aa: CASSWGQGDTEAFF
CDR3nt: TGCGCCAGCAGCTGGGGACAGGGGGACACTGAAGCTTTCTTT

j_gene: TRBJ2-7
abundance: once
v_gene: TRBV6-6
d_gene: TRBD2
CDR3aa: CASSVGTSGGNEQYF
CDR3nt: TGTGCCAGCAGTGTTGGGACTAGCGGGGGCAACGAGCAGTACTTC

j_gene: TRBJ2-3
abundance: .
v_gene: TRBV29-1
d_gene: TRBD2
CDR3aa: CSVNIAGGTDTQYF
CDR3nt: TGCAGCGTAAACATAGCGGGAGGCACAGATACGCAGTATTTT

j_gene: TRBJ2-7
abundance: few
v_gene: TRBV15
d_gene: TRBD1
CDR3aa: CATSRDRGLYEQYF
CDR3nt: TGTGCCACCAGCAGAGACAGGGGGCTCTACGAGCAGTACTTC

j_gene: TRBJ1-5
abundance: .
v_gene: TRBV4-1
d_gene: TRBD1
CDR3aa: CASSQLGIQGAPVLGQPQHF
CDR3nt: TGCGCCAGCAGCCAGTTAGGAATACAGGGGGCCCCTGTCCTTGGTCAGCCCCAGCATTTT

j_gene: TRBJ2-5
abundance: few
v_gene: TRBV7-7
d_gene: TRBD1
CDR3aa: CASSIGAGGETQYF
CDR3nt: TGTGCTAGCAGCATAGGGGCAGGGGGAGAGACCCAGTACTTC

j_gene: TRBJ1-2
abundance: .
v_gene: TRBV5-1
d_gene: .
CDR3aa: CASSPVPRLRVDGYTF
CDR3nt: TGCGCCAGCAGCCCAGTCCCCAGGCTACGTGTGGATGGCTACACCTTC

j_gene: TRBJ2-7
abundance: once
v_gene: TRBV11-2
d_gene: .
CDR3aa: CASSLGRAAVYEQYF
CDR3nt: TGTGCCAGCAGCTTAGGGAGGGCAGCTGTCTACGAGCAGTACTTC

j_gene: TRBJ2-3
abundance: .
v_gene: TRBV9
d_gene: TRBD2
CDR3aa: CASSATLTSGVIDTQYF
CDR3nt: TGTGCCAGCAGCGCCACTTTGACTAGCGGGGTCATAGATACGCAGTATTTT

j_gene: TRBJ2-1
abundance: .
v_gene: TRBV18
d_gene: .
CDR3aa: CASSPPSMAAVGEQFF
CDR3nt: TGTGCCAGCTCACCACCTAGCATGGCCGCGGTGGGTGAGCAGTTCTTC

j_gene: TRBJ2-3
abundance: .
v_gene: TRBV6-6
d_gene: TRBD2
CDR3aa: CASRLAGNTDTQYF
CDR3nt: TGTGCCAGCAGGCTAGCGGGGAACACAGATACGCAGTATTTT

j_gene: TRBJ1-1
abundance: .
v_gene: TRBV4-2
d_gene: .
CDR3aa: CASSQGGYRVGGHTEAFF
CDR3nt: TGTGCCAGCAGCCAAGGGGGCTACAGGGTAGGGGGACACACTGAAGCTTTCTTT

j_gene: TRBJ1-1
abundance: .
v_gene: TRBV5-4
d_gene: .
CDR3aa: CASSSPGMRDTEAFF
CDR3nt: TGTGCCAGCAGCTCCCCGGGGATGAGGGACACTGAAGCTTTCTTT

j_gene: TRBJ2-1
abundance: .
v_gene: TRBV5-6
d_gene: TRBD2
CDR3aa: CASSLGTSGALSYNEQFF
CDR3nt: TGTGCCAGCAGCTTGGGGACTAGCGGGGCTCTTTCCTACAATGAGCAGTTCTTC

j_gene: TRBJ2-1
abundance: .
v_gene: TRBV27
d_gene: TRBD2
CDR3aa: CASSGLAFNEQFF
CDR3nt: TGTGCCAGCAGTGGACTAGCCTTCAATGAGCAGTTCTTC

j_gene: TRBJ2-7
abundance: .
v_gene: TRBV18
d_gene: TRBD1
CDR3aa: CASSPSGRGLYEQYF
CDR3nt: TGTGCCAGCTCACCCTCGGGCAGGGGGCTATACGAGCAGTACTTC

j_gene: TRBJ1-3
abundance: once
v_gene: TRBV28
d_gene: .
CDR3aa: CASSVRSSGNTIYF
CDR3nt: TGTGCCAGCAGTGTCAGGTCCTCTGGAAACACCATATATTTT

j_gene: TRBJ1-4
abundance: .
v_gene: TRBV11-2
d_gene: .
CDR3aa: CASSPTGGLGEKLFF
CDR3nt: TGTGCCAGCAGCCCCACGGGAGGGTTGGGTGAAAAACTGTTTTTT

j_gene: TRBJ2-1
abundance: .
v_gene: TRBV27
d_gene: .
CDR3aa: CASSLGSSYNEQFF
CDR3nt: TGTGCCAGCAGTTTGGGGAGCTCCTACAATGAGCAGTTCTTC

j_gene: TRBJ2-7
abundance: .
v_gene: TRBV30
d_gene: TRBD1
CDR3aa: CAWSRQGGEQYF
CDR3nt: TGTGCCTGGAGCCGACAGGGCGGCGAGCAGTACTTC

j_gene: TRBJ2-2
abundance: .
v_gene: TRBV28
d_gene: TRBD1
CDR3aa: CASSIQWGQLGELFF
CDR3nt: TGTGCCAGCAGTATCCAATGGGGACAGCTCGGGGAGCTGTTTTTT

j_gene: TRBJ1-1
abundance: .
v_gene: TRBV4-2
d_gene: TRBD1
CDR3aa: CASSPQGQENTEAFF
CDR3nt: TGTGCCAGCAGCCCCCAGGGACAGGAAAACACTGAAGCTTTCTTT

j_gene: TRBJ2-5
abundance: .
v_gene: TRBV29-1
d_gene: .
CDR3aa: CSVDGADQETQYF
CDR3nt: TGCAGCGTCGATGGTGCGGACCAAGAGACCCAGTACTTC

j_gene: TRBJ2-7
abundance: few
v_gene: TRBV5-4
d_gene: .
CDR3aa: CASSEGHSTYEQYF
CDR3nt: TGTGCCAGCAGCGAGGGCCATTCTACCTACGAGCAGTACTTC

j_gene: TRBJ2-6
abundance: .
v_gene: TRBV7-9
d_gene: .
CDR3aa: CASTPSSGANVLTF
CDR3nt: TGTGCCAGCACGCCTAGCTCTGGGGCCAACGTCCTGACTTTC

j_gene: TRBJ2-1
abundance: .
v_gene: TRBV7-9
d_gene: TRBD2
CDR3aa: CASTSGSYNEQFF
CDR3nt: TGTGCCAGCACAAGCGGGAGCTACAATGAGCAGTTCTTC

j_gene: TRBJ2-7
abundance: .
v_gene: TRBV5-6
d_gene: TRBD1
CDR3aa: CASSTYRGGQYF
CDR3nt: TGTGCCAGCAGCACCTACAGGGGTGGGCAGTACTTC

j_gene: TRBJ2-7
abundance: .
v_gene: TRBV10-3
d_gene: TRBD2
CDR3aa: CAISAGLTYEQYF
CDR3nt: TGTGCCATCAGTGCGGGACTAACCTACGAGCAGTACTTC

j_gene: TRBJ2-6
abundance: .
v_gene: TRBV15
d_gene: TRBD1
CDR3aa: CATSRGTGASGANVLTF
CDR3nt: TGTGCCACCAGCAGAGGGACAGGGGCTTCTGGGGCCAACGTCCTGACTTTC

j_gene: TRBJ2-3
abundance: .
v_gene: TRBV27
d_gene: .
CDR3aa: CASSLIGGTDTQYF
CDR3nt: TGTGCCAGCAGTTTAATAGGGGGCACAGATACGCAGTATTTT

j_gene: TRBJ2-3
abundance: once
v_gene: TRBV11-2
d_gene: TRBD2
CDR3aa: CASSLGLAGTSSTDTQYF
CDR3nt: TGTGCCAGCAGCCTGGGACTAGCGGGGACCTCTAGCACAGATACGCAGTATTTT

j_gene: TRBJ1-1
abundance: .
v_gene: TRBV5-4
d_gene: TRBD1
CDR3aa: CASSLEAGGSTEAFF
CDR3nt: TGTGCCAGCAGCTTGGAGGCAGGGGGAAGCACTGAAGCTTTCTTT

j_gene: TRBJ1-2
abundance: .
v_gene: TRBV18
d_gene: .
CDR3aa: CASSPGQTYGYTF
CDR3nt: TGTGCCAGCTCACCCGGACAGACCTATGGCTACACCTTC

j_gene: TRBJ2-2
abundance: once
v_gene: TRBV4-3
d_gene: .
CDR3aa: CASSQYIVTGELFF
CDR3nt: TGCGCCAGCAGCCAATATATCGTCACCGGGGAGCTGTTTTTT

j_gene: TRBJ2-2
abundance: once
v_gene: TRBV27
d_gene: .
CDR3aa: CASSFTDTGELFF
CDR3nt: TGTGCCAGCAGTTTCACGGACACCGGGGAGCTGTTTTTT

j_gene: TRBJ2-2
abundance: .
v_gene: TRBV25-1
d_gene: .
CDR3aa: CASSVHSALTGELFF
CDR3nt: TGTGCCAGCAGTGTGCATAGCGCCCTCACCGGGGAGCTGTTTTTT

j_gene: TRBJ1-2
abundance: .
v_gene: TRBV5-4
d_gene: .
CDR3aa: CASSFPDTPYGYTF
CDR3nt: TGTGCCAGCAGCTTCCCGGACACCCCCTATGGCTACACCTTC

j_gene: TRBJ1-5
abundance: .
v_gene: TRBV19
d_gene: .
CDR3aa: CASSAPFIDQPQHF
CDR3nt: TGTGCCAGTAGTGCCCCCTTCATAGATCAGCCCCAGCATTTT

j_gene: TRBJ2-1
abundance: .
v_gene: TRBV9
d_gene: TRBD2
CDR3aa: CASSVGGSTYNEQFF
CDR3nt: TGTGCCAGCAGCGTAGGCGGGAGTACCTACAATGAGCAGTTCTTC

j_gene: TRBJ2-7
abundance: few
v_gene: TRBV4-1
d_gene: .
CDR3aa: CASSPYTGGGEQYF
CDR3nt: TGCGCCAGCAGCCCATATACAGGGGGGGGCGAGCAGTACTTC

j_gene: TRBJ2-1
abundance: few
v_gene: TRBV27
d_gene: TRBD2
CDR3aa: CASSPRLAGGIGNEQFF
CDR3nt: TGTGCCAGCAGTCCCCGACTAGCGGGAGGGATTGGTAATGAGCAGTTCTTC

j_gene: TRBJ1-1
abundance: .
v_gene: TRBV5-4
d_gene: .
CDR3aa: CASSFGDLYSKTEAFF
CDR3nt: TGTGCCAGCAGCTTCGGGGATTTGTATAGCAAGACTGAAGCTTTCTTT

j_gene: TRBJ2-3
abundance: .
v_gene: TRBV5-6
d_gene: TRBD2
CDR3aa: CASSRVSGDTDTQYF
CDR3nt: TGTGCCAGCAGCCGGGTTAGCGGGGACACAGATACGCAGTATTTT

j_gene: TRBJ2-5
abundance: .
v_gene: TRBV5-4
d_gene: .
CDR3aa: CASRTGYQETQYF
CDR3nt: TGTGCCAGCAGGACCGGGTACCAAGAGACCCAGTACTTC

j_gene: TRBJ1-2
abundance: .
v_gene: TRBV7-2
d_gene: TRBD1
CDR3aa: CASSPRTGEEDYGYTF
CDR3nt: TGTGCCAGCAGCCCGCGGACAGGGGAGGAGGACTATGGCTACACCTTC

j_gene: TRBJ1-3
abundance: .
v_gene: TRBV15
d_gene: .
CDR3aa: CATSSGQFSGNTIYF
CDR3nt: TGTGCCACCAGCAGCGGACAGTTCTCTGGAAACACCATATATTTT

j_gene: TRBJ1-6
abundance: once
v_gene: TRBV28
d_gene: TRBD1
CDR3aa: CASRPDRVHNSPLHF
CDR3nt: TGTGCCAGCAGACCGGACAGGGTTCATAATTCACCCCTCCACTTT